The clone carrying this TCR beta chain was seen only a few times. The antigen is undetermined. The record originates from a study of cytomegalovirus exposure and HLA in healthy donors. This CDR3 spans 16 amino acids. The V and J ends lost 3 bases and 1 base respectively, with 15 bases between them. Germline CDR1 and CDR2: MDHEN and SYDVKM. General study findings and limits: Later analysis demonstrated an association between a missense DCLRE1C variant and TCR beta V- and J-gene trimming.

PCR used 60 Vbeta primers and 13 Jbeta primers. Only in-frame clones appear in the TCRdb table, and some are missing; sequencing was by immunoSEQ multiplex PCR. The profile shows around 190,000 clones, around 80% of them singletons. The material sequenced was PBMCs. This TCR derives from a woman aged 40 to 55 in good health and CMV-seronegative. V and J are TRBV28 and TRBJ1-1; D is unresolved. The CDR3 loop is CASSLGLGLTNTEAFF. CDR3 DNA sequence: TGTGCCAGCAGTTTGGGCCTTGGGCTGACGAACACTGAAGCTTTCTTT.